The 2 T cell receptor beta chains in this list originate from one sample, sequenced in a study of blood T cell repertoires in COVID-19 (TCRdb year 2020). Library preparation was by the immunoSEQ multiplex PCR assay. Imported from immuneACCESS, the table was reduced by TCRdb to in-frame sequences with V and J called. These copies leave out some clones; in studies compared against another copy, an unresolved V gene accounts for under half, and the cause of the remainder is not known. Counted in this sample were under 120,000 clones; 80% to 90% of them appeared once. The ten largest make up 32% of the sample. Specimen: peripheral blood. The receptors were sampled from an elderly woman with acute or convalescent COVID-19.

The chain joins TRBV7-6 to TRBJ2-3; 7 bases are a match to TRBD1. The CDR3 loop spans 16 amino acids. CDR1 SGHVS and CDR2 FNYEAQ come from the germline V gene. V lost 1 base to trimming and J lost 0 bases; unmatched junction nucleotides: 4. The CDR3 sequence is CASSLGAGGSTDTQYF. In DNA form, the CDR3 reads TGTGCCAGCAGCTTAGGGGCAGGGGGAAGCACAGATACGCAGTATTTT.

This chain uses TRBV29-1 with TRBJ2-5; 13 bases map to TRBD2. V was pared by 0 bases and J by 5 bases, with 6 bases of the junction left unmatched. Germline assignment: CDR1 SQVTM and CDR2 ANQGSEA. This CDR3 spans 16 amino acids. The CDR3 DNA follows: TGCAGCGTTGAAGATGGACTAGCGGGGGCCGGGGAGACCCAGTACTTC. Its protein product is CSVEDGLAGAGETQYF.